The 3 T cell receptor beta chains reported below all come from one sample, sequenced in a study of cytomegalovirus exposure and HLA in healthy donors. This PCR relied on a set of 60 Vbeta primers and 13 Jbeta primers. The assay was immunoSEQ multiplex PCR, and TCRdb's table has in-frame clones only and misses some. The specimen's table records roughly 220,000 clones. The sample consisted of PBMCs. The receptor set was obtained from a girl aged 2 to 10 in good health and CMV-seropositive.

This CDR3 is CASTPAGTGVSTDTQYF. The CDR3 nucleotides read TGTGCCAGTACCCCTGCCGGGACAGGGGTTAGCACAGATACGCAGTATTTT. V usage is TRBV19 and J usage is TRBJ2-3; TRBD1 matches 10 bases. Losses at the gene ends were 7 bases for V and 0 bases for J; bases not matched to a gene: 10. Germline V gene lookup returns CDR1 LNHDA and CDR2 SQIVND (reference sequence). This CDR3 has 17 amino acids.

In nucleotides, the CDR3 is TGTGCCAGCAGTTTGACCCCCGGGGGGTCCTACAATGAGCAGTTCTTC. This encodes CASSLTPGGSYNEQFF. The chain recombines TRBV6-5 with TRBJ2-1, with 7 bases fitting TRBD2. The CDR3 runs 16 residues. V lost 4 bases and J lost 1; bases outside the gene matches: 7. Germline assignment: CDR1 MNHEY and CDR2 SVGAGI.

The chain combines TRBV10-1 with TRBJ1-5, with TRBD1 matching 7 bases. The CDR3 consists of 14 residues. Germline V gives CDR1 WNHNN, CDR2 SYGVQD (reference sequence). The V segment lost 3 bases and the J segment 6 bases; nucleotides outside the gene matches: 5. As DNA, the CDR3 is TGCGCCAGCAGTGAACTTCGGGACAGTCAGCCCCAGCATTTT. Its translation is CASSELRDSQPQHF.